Below, one T cell receptor (beta chain) is given with its context. The target antigen is unknown. A diagnosis was made from clinical symptoms together with serum thyroxine, TRAb, thyroid ultrasound and orbital computed tomography. The source of the PBMCs was around 10 ml of fresh peripheral blood. The length of the CDR3 is 15 residues. Per germline, CDR1 SGHRS and CDR2 YFSETQ. J lost 7 bases, V lost 3 bases, and 8 bases had no gene match. The data were taken from a study of Graves' ophthalmopathy and Graves' hyperthyroidism. RNA transcripts were the template, and TCR beta CDR3 regions were amplified from them. HTBI-primed first-round RT-PCR preceded second-round multiplex PCR. TCRdb called the multiplex PCR reads again in MiXCR, with one record for every CDR3 protein. The sample records some 240,000 distinct CDR3 sequences, less than 55% being singletons. Notes on the study in general: The model predicted ophthalmopathy progression with about 69% sensitivity and around 72% specificity. Clonotypes were expanded in thyroid at above 0.001 frequency, and most also appeared in blood.

The chain employs TRBV5-1 and TRBJ1-2, with 11 bases fitting TRBD1. Sequenced: peripheral blood. The receptor was derived from an adult man with Graves' ophthalmopathy. The CDR3 DNA reads as TGCGCCAGCAGCTCGTGGACAGGGGGCGCTGGTGGCTACACCTTC. Translation gives CASSSWTGGAGGYTF. The whole variable domain, filled in from reference TRBV5-1 and TRBJ1-2, reads KAGVTQTPRYLIKTRGQQVTLSCSPISGHRSVSWYQQTPGQGLQFLFEYFSETQRNKGNFPGRFSGRQFSNSRSEMNVSTLELGDSALYLCASSSWTGGAGGYTFGSGTRLTVV.